This T cell receptor (beta chain) emerged from a study of CD8 T cells in ankylosing spondylitis. TCRdb called the 5' RACE reads again in MiXCR, with one record for every CDR3 protein. The table lists approximately 140,000 distinct CDR3 sequences, roughly 8.3% of them singletons. This clonotype was counted at least ten times. The antigen is undetermined. Germline V gene data show CDR1 as SGHTA and CDR2 as FQGNSA. Trimming left V 1 base short and J 0 bases short, with 13 bases between. This CDR3 contains 17 residues. Broader study findings: Some of the motif variants had earlier been found in reactive arthritis patients' fluid and blood. Researchers reportedly found disease-linked clones significantly enriched in matched ankylosing spondylitis synovial fluid. Typical of ankylosing spondylitis blood, it appeared, was a TCR beta motif of seven to nine highly homologous variants.

The chain carries TRBV7-2 and TRBJ1-5; D gene unclear. Source material: synovial fluid, either unsorted or a sorted T cell fraction (not recorded which). This clonotype was obtained from a male donor with ankylosing spondylitis. This chain's CDR3 is CASSLVGSPNSNQPQHF. The CDR3, as DNA: TGTGCCAGCAGCTTAGTAGGGAGTCCTAATAGCAATCAGCCCCAGCATTTT.